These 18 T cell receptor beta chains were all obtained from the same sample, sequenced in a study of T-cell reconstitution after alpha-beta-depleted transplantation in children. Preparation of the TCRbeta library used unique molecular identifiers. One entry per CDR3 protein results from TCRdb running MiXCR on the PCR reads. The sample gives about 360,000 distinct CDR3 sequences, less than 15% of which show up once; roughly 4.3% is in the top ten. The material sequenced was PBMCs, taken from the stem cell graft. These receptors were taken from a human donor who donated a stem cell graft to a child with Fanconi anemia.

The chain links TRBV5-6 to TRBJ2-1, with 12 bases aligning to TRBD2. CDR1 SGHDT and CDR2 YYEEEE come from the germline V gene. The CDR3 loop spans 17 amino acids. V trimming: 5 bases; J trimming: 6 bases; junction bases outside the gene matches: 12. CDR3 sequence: CASRKTSGGYLVNEQFF. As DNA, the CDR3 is TGTGCCAGCAGGAAAACTAGCGGGGGGTATCTGGTCAATGAGCAGTTCTTC.

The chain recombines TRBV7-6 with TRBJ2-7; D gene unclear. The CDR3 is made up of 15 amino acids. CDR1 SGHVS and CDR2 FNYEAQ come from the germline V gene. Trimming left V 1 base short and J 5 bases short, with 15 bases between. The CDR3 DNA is TGTGCCAGCAGCTTAGACCCTCAGGAATACAACGAGCAGTACGTC. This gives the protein CASSLDPQEYNEQYV.

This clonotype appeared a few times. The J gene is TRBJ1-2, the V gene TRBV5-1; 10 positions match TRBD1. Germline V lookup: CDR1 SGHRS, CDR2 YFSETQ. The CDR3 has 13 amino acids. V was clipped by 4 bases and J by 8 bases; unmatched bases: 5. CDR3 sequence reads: CASSPGQGEGYTF. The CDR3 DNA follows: TGCGCCAGCAGCCCTGGACAGGGGGAGGGCTACACCTTC.

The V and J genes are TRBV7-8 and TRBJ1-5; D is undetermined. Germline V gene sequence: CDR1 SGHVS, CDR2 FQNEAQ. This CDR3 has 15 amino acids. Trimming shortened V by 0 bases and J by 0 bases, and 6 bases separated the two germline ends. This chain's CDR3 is CASSLATVSNQPQHF. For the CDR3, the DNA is TGTGCCAGCAGCTTAGCAACAGTTAGCAATCAGCCCCAGCATTTT.

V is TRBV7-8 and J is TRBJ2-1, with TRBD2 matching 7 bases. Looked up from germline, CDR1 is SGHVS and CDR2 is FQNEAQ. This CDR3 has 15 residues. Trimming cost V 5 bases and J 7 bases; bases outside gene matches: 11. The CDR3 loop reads CASSGAETSNNEQFF. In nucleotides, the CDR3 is TGTGCCAGCAGCGGGGCCGAGACTAGCAATAATGAGCAGTTCTTC. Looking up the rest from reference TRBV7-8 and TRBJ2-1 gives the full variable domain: GAGVSQSPRYKVAKRGQDVALRCDPISGHVSLFWYQQALGQGPEFLTYFQNEAQLDKSGLPSDRFFAERPEGSVSTLKIQRTQQEDSAVYLCASSGAETSNNEQFFGPGTRLTVL.

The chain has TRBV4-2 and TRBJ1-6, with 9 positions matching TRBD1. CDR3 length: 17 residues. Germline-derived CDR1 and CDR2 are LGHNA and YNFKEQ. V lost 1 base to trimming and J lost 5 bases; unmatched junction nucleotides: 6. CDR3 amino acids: CASSQAHGQGNNSPLHF. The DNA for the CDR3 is TGTGCCAGCAGCCAAGCTCACGGACAGGGGAATAATTCACCCCTCCACTTT.

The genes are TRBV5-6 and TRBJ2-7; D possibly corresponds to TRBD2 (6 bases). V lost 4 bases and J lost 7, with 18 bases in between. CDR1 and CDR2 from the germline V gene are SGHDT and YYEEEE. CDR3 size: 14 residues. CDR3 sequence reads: CASSRRADRREQYF. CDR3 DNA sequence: TGTGCCAGCAGCCGGAGGGCGGACCGCCGGGAGCAGTACTTC.

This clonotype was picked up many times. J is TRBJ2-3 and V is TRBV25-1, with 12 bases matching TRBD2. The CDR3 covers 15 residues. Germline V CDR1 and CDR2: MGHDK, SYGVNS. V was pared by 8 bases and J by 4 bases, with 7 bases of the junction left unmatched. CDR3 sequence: CASASTSGGSDTQYF. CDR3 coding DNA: TGTGCCAGCGCCTCGACTAGCGGGGGTTCAGATACGCAGTATTTT.

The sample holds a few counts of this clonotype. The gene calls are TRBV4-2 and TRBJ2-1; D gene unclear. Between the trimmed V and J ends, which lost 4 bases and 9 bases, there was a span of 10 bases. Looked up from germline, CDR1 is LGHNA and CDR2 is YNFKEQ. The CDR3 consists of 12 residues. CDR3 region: CASSPSSGEQFF. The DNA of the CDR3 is TGTGCCAGCAGCCCCTCGAGTGGTGAGCAGTTCTTC.

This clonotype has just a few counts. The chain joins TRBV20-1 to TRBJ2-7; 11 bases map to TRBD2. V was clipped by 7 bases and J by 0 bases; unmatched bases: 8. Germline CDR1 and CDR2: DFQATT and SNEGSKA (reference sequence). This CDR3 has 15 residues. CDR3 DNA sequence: TGCAGTGGTCGGGCTAGCGGGGGGCGCTCCTACGAGCAGTACTTC. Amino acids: CSGRASGGRSYEQYF.

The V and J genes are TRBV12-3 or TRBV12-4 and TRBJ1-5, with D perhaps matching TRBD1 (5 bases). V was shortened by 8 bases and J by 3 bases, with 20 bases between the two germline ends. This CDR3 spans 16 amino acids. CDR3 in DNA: TGTGCCAGCGGCGTTCTCCTTGGGACGGTCAATCAGCCCCAGCATTTT. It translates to CASGVLLGTVNQPQHF.

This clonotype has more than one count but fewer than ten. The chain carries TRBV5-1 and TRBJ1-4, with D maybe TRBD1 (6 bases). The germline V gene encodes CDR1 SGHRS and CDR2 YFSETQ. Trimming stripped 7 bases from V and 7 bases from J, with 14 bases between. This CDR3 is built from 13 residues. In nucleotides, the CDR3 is TGCGCCAGCCAACAGGGAGCGGGTGAAAAACTGTTTTTT. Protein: CASQQGAGEKLFF. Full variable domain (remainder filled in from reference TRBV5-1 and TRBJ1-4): KAGVTQTPRYLIKTRGQQVTLSCSPISGHRSVSWYQQTPGQGLQFLFEYFSETQRNKGNFPGRFSGRQFSNSRSEMNVSTLELGDSALYLCASQQGAGEKLFFGSGTQLSVL.

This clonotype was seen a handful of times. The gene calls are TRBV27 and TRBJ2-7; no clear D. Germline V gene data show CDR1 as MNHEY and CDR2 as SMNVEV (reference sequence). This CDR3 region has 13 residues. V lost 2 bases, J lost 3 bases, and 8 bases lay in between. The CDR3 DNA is TGTGCCAGCAGTTTAGGGCCTCACTACGAGCAGTACTTC. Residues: CASSLGPHYEQYF.

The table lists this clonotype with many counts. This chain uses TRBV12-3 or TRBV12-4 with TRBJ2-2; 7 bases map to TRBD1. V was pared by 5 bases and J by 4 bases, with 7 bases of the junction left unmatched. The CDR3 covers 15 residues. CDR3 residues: CASSTGTAITGELFF. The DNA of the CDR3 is TGTGCCAGCAGTACCGGGACAGCAATCACCGGGGAGCTGTTTTTT.

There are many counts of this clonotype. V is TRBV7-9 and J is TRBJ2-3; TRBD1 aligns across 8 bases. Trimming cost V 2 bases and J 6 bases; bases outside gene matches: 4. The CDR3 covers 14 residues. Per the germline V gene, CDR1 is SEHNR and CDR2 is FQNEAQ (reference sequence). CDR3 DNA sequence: TGTGCCAGCAGCTTATTGCAGGGGGCGGATACGCAGTATTTT. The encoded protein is CASSLLQGADTQYF.

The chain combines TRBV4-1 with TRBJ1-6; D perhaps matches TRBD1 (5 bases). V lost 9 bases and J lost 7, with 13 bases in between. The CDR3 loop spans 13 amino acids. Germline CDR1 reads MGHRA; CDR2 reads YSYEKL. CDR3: CASSPRVNSPLHF. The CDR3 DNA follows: TGCGCCAGTTCTCCCAGGGTAAATTCACCCCTCCACTTT.

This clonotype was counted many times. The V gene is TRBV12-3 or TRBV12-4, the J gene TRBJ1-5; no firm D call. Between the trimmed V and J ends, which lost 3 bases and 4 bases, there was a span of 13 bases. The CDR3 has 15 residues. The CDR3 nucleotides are TGTGCCAGCAGTTTGAGTGGATTAGGTAATCAGCCCCAGCATTTT. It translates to CASSLSGLGNQPQHF.

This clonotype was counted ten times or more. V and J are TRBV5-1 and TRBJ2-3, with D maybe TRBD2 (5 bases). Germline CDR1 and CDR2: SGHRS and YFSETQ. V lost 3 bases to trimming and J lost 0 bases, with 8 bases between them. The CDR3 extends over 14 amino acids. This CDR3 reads CASSYRTSTDTQYF. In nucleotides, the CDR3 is TGCGCCAGCAGCTACCGGACTAGCACAGATACGCAGTATTTT. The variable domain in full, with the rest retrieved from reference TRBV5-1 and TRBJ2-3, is KAGVTQTPRYLIKTRGQQVTLSCSPISGHRSVSWYQQTPGQGLQFLFEYFSETQRNKGNFPGRFSGRQFSNSRSEMNVSTLELGDSALYLCASSYRTSTDTQYFGPGTRLTVL.